These 7 T cell receptor beta chains share one sample of origin, sequenced in a study of identical twins. TCRdb independently ran MiXCR on the 5' RACE reads; one entry per CDR3 protein. Of approximately 350,000 distinct CDR3 sequences listed, more than 9% were seen once; the top ten hold around 6.9%. This sample also appeared in a second study, on yellow fever vaccine responses in identical twins.

Source material: CD8+ T cells sorted from blood. Every receptor here comes from a woman under 30 in good health.

This clonotype was detected only a few times. V is TRBV5-5 and J is TRBJ2-5; 12 nucleotides align to TRBD1. The junction had 9 bases not matched to a gene; V was cut back by 4 bases and J by 5 bases. The CDR3 covers 16 residues. Germline V gene sequence: CDR1 SGHKS, CDR2 YYEKEE (reference sequence). The CDR3 region has the DNA TGTGCCAGCAGCCCGGAGGGGACAGGGGGCCTGGAGACCCAGTACTTC. Encoded protein: CASSPEGTGGLETQYF.

The chain uses TRBV27 and TRBJ2-7, with D possibly being TRBD1 (6 bases). The germline gives CDR1 MNHEY, CDR2 SMNVEV (reference sequence). The CDR3 has 13 residues. Trimming left V 0 bases short and J 3 bases short, with 6 bases between. The CDR3 sequence is CASSLSGGYEQYV. In DNA form, the CDR3 reads TGTGCCAGCAGTTTATCAGGGGGCTACGAGCAGTACGTC.

This clonotype has a count of ten or more. The chain couples TRBV29-1 to TRBJ2-1, with 9 bases matching TRBD2. The CDR3 has 14 residues. The germline gives CDR1 SQVTM, CDR2 ANQGSEA. Trimming at V came to 6 bases and at J to 2 bases, leaving 5 bases not matched to a gene. In DNA form, the CDR3 reads TGCAGCGTCGGGCGGGAGGGCCCCTACAATGAGCAGTTCTTC. Its translation: CSVGREGPYNEQFF.

V and J are TRBV15 and TRBJ2-3; tentatively, D is TRBD1 or TRBD2 (5 bases each). In germline, CDR1 is LNHNV, CDR2 YYDKDF (reference sequence). V lost 0 bases, J lost 4 bases, and 14 bases lay in between. The CDR3 loop spans 16 amino acids. CDR3 sequence reads: CATSRESAGTSDTQYF. The CDR3 nucleotides are TGTGCCACCAGCAGAGAGTCGGCCGGGACCTCAGATACGCAGTATTTT.

This clonotype appeared a few times. The V call is TRBV12-3 or TRBV12-4, the J call TRBJ2-5; the match to TRBD2 covers 9 bases. Losses at the gene ends were 2 bases for V and 0 bases for J; bases not matched to a gene: 1. There are 15 residues in the CDR3. Here the CDR3 reads CASSLTSGHQETQYF. The CDR3 nucleotides read TGTGCCAGCAGTTTAACTAGCGGGCACCAAGAGACCCAGTACTTC.

At least ten counts were recorded for this clonotype. The chain joins TRBV10-1 to TRBJ2-1, with D unresolved. CDR3 length equals 15 residues. Germline V lookup: CDR1 WNHNN, CDR2 SYGVQD (reference sequence). The V end was cut by 4 bases, the J end by 4 bases, with 14 bases between. The CDR3 region is CASSGEIGNYNEQFF. DNA of the CDR3: TGCGCCAGCAGTGGGGAAATAGGAAATTACAATGAGCAGTTCTTC.

This clonotype came up a few times. The chain couples TRBV7-8 to TRBJ2-7; D is uncertain. CDR1 is SGHVS and CDR2 is FQNEAQ in the germline V gene. The CDR3 is 13 residues long. Trimming took 8 bases from V and 5 from J, leaving 16 bases between them. CDR3 sequence: CASGQARVDEQYF. For the CDR3, the DNA is TGTGCCAGCGGTCAGGCACGTGTGGACGAGCAGTACTTC.